The T cell receptor beta chain described here comes from a study of CD8+CD57+ T cells in acquired aplastic anemia. CDR3 and TCR beta VDJ profiling relied on genomic DNA as the template. TCRdb reanalysed the reads using MiXCR and keeps one entry per CDR3 protein. The table records 180,000 or so distinct CDR3 sequences, 48% of them present only once. V lost 3 bases, J lost 5 bases, and 5 bases stayed unmatched. The germline V gene has CDR1 KGHDR and CDR2 SFDVKD. The CDR3 has 14 residues. Previously, flow cytometry had revealed CD8+CD57+ cell expansion in the patients chosen for sequencing. This sequence was found in a human donor with aplastic anemia. Sequenced material: sorted CD4+, CD8+, or CD8+CD57+ T cells (not recorded which) from PBMCs. The chain combines TRBV24-1 with TRBJ1-2, with 7 bases that match TRBD1. This CDR3 is CATSDQTQGYGYTF. CDR3 DNA: TGTGCCACCAGTGATCAGACACAGGGGTATGGCTACACCTTC.